This is a list of T cell receptor beta chains from one sample in a study of blood T cell repertoires in COVID-19. TCRdb keeps only in-frame clones here, not all; method: immunoSEQ multiplex PCR. This sample yields about 130,000 clones, of which about 86% are seen a single time; approximately 2.2% belongs to the top ten. Sequenced sample: PBMCs or T cells enriched from blood (not recorded which). All receptors come from a woman aged 45-65 years who had recovered from COVID-19. CDR3s include the opening cysteine and the closing phenylalanine or tryptophan. Each record gives: V gene, J gene, CDR3 protein.

TRBV5-4	TRBJ2-7	CASSPRAGEPYEQYF
TRBV10-1	TRBJ2-7	CASSEGQGVGYEQYF
TRBV6-5	TRBJ2-1	CASSYSPGSGYKHFF
TRBV6-5	TRBJ2-3	CASIGGSGGALTQYF
TRBV7-6	TRBJ1-2	CASSLWTGDGYTF
TRBV11-3	TRBJ2-7	CASSLTRDRGRSYEQYF
TRBV3-1/TRBV3-2	TRBJ2-7	CASSPTGVDEQYF
TRBV7-6	TRBJ2-1	CASSLVRGANEQFF
TRBV19	TRBJ1-3	CASSSRTGITDTIYF
TRBV5-1	TRBJ1-2	CASSFLTGVGYTF
TRBV4-2	TRBJ1-2	CASRGQATNYGYTF
TRBV10-1	TRBJ1-2	CASSGGTGYGYTF
TRBV7-9	TRBJ2-7	CASSKLAGGPLWHEQYF
TRBV7-2	TRBJ1-2	CASSNPPTYGYTF
TRBV6-5	TRBJ2-5	CASRTSGPQETQYF
TRBV18	TRBJ2-7	CASSPTPGTGGEQYF
TRBV27	TRBJ2-5	CASSLFFGVKETQYF
TRBV3-1/TRBV3-2	TRBJ2-7	CASSLSLARARTYEQYF
TRBV7-9	TRBJ2-1	CASSLRGSSYNEQFF
TRBV19	TRBJ2-1	CASRRTSGANNEQFF
TRBV20-1	TRBJ1-2	CSASPHPGYTF
TRBV7-2	TRBJ2-5	CASSQPGETQYF
TRBV3-1/TRBV3-2	TRBJ2-1	CASSHGSGVEQFF
TRBV11-3	TRBJ2-3	CASSRDGETDTQYF
TRBV5-6	TRBJ1-1	CASSLTQLNTEAFF
TRBV2	TRBJ1-3	CASSLRITIYF
TRBV7-2	TRBJ2-2	CASSSPLRELFF
TRBV4-1	TRBJ2-1	CASSQEDIGEQFF